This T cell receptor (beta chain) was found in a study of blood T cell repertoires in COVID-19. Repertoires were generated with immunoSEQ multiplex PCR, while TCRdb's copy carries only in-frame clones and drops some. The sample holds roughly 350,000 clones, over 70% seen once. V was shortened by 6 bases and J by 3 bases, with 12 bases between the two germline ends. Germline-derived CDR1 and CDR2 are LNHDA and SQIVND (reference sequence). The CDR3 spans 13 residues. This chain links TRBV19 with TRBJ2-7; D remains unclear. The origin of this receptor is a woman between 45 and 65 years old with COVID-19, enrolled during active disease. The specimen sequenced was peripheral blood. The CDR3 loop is CASSPWAFYEQYF. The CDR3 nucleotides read TGTGCCAGTAGCCCGTGGGCTTTCTACGAGCAGTACTTC.